This T cell receptor beta chain was identified in a study of response to subunit inactivated influenza vaccine. General observations from the study: Authors suggested that a seasonal influenza vaccination recruits few new T cells each time.

V lost 0 bases, J lost 3 bases, and 2 bases stayed unmatched. The length of the CDR3 is 14 residues. This clonotype was counted ten times or more. Its antigen is unknown. In TCRdb, the RT-PCR reads were re-called with MiXCR into one record per CDR3 protein. The repertoire holds hundreds of thousands of distinct CDR3 sequences, with 15% to 19% as singletons. This receptor was taken from a man aged 50 to 59 who received an inactivated influenza vaccine. J is TRBJ2-7 and V is TRBV12-3 or TRBV12-4; TRBD1 matches at 7 bases. The input for sequencing was PBMCs from blood, taken 12 days after vaccination. The CDR3 is CASSLAGQVYEQYF. The CDR3 nucleotides are TGTGCCAGCAGTTTAGCAGGACAGGTCTACGAGCAGTACTTC.